What follows is one TCR beta chain and its context. The data originate from a study of blood T cell repertoires in COVID-19. On the study more broadly: Sites in the United States, Italy and Spain provided acute and convalescent COVID-19 samples.

As originally analysed: Estimation of nucleated cell counts was performed using reference gene primer amplification. Clones were read by immunoSEQ multiplex PCR, and TCRdb kept only the in-frame ones, dropping some. The DNA was the basis for D and trimming; V, J and clone size are from that table. Of more than 200,000 clones listed, around 80% are singletons. Germline CDR1 is LNHDA and CDR2 is SQIVND (reference sequence). Losses at the gene ends were 5 bases for V and 7 bases for J; bases not matched to a gene: 8. The CDR3 totals 15 residues. What was sequenced was peripheral blood. The TCR sequence derives from a man in his forties with active or convalescent COVID-19. The rearrangement joins TRBV19 to TRBJ1-4, with 9 bases identical to TRBD1. This chain's CDR3 is CASSGDRAGGEKLFF. CDR3 nucleotides: TGTGCCAGTAGTGGGGACAGGGCCGGCGGTGAAAAACTGTTTTTT.